This entry features one T cell receptor (beta chain) sequence. Its cognate antigen is unknown. The data derive from a study of blood T cells in healthy people across ages. In the study overall: Template switching caught about one barcoded beta molecule for each two T cells.

The CDR3 sequence is 15 residues long. With 4 bases removed from V and 5 bases from J, the gap between germline ends came to 15 bases. Whole-study results and caveats: Older age coincided with a roughly linear decline in TCR beta diversity per million T cells.

Extracted total RNA amounted to at least 5.5 micrograms for each sample. Alongside a J-beta primer mix, a sample-barcoded 5' primer served in a second PCR lasting 7 to 11 cycles. TCRdb re-called the 5' RACE reads through MiXCR, storing one row per CDR3 protein. The sample contains about 940,000 distinct CDR3 sequences, around 46% of which appear only once. The sequence was collected from a man younger than 45 in good health. The rearrangement joins TRBV12-3 or TRBV12-4 to TRBJ2-1; D is possibly TRBD1 (5 bases). Sequenced: blood. The CDR3 is CASSSTGSRDNEQFF. CDR3 DNA: TGTGCCAGCAGTTCCACAGGCAGCCGCGACAATGAGCAGTTCTTC.